Presented here are 30 T cell receptor beta chains from one specimen sequenced in a study of beta chain features in type 1 diabetes (dated by TCRdb to 2016 to 2018). Here is what the overall study found, with its caveats: A moderate but significant shortening of TCRB CDR3 length was observed in type 1 diabetes patients in all four CD4+ subsets.

Library prep was done by the immunoSEQ multiplex PCR assay. All of the isolated RNA was reverse transcribed with the High Capacity cDNA Reverse Transcription Kit, so expressed TCRB transcripts were sequenced. TCRdb's version of the immuneACCESS table is confined to in-frame rearrangements and falls short of the full clone set. An unresolved V gene accounts for under half of the shortfall where checked; the remainder is of unknown origin. Present in this sample are about 270,000 clones, roughly an eighth of which were seen just once. About 0.015% of the sample lies in the top ten. These receptors lack a known antigen. Sequenced: naive CD4+ T cells from blood. Reading the label with the study, this specimen's cell subset or site is: true naive CD4+ T cells. The source is a man in his thirties or forties with type 1 diabetes.

This clone was counted between two and nine times. The chain has TRBV5-1 and TRBJ2-2; D may be TRBD1 (5 bases). The germline gives CDR1 SGHRS, CDR2 YFSETQ. Trimming removed 1 base from V and 5 bases from J, with 12 bases in between. CDR3 length: 15 amino acids. CDR3 sequence (DNA): TGCGCCAGCAGCTTGAGCAGGGTGAAGACCGGGGAGCTGTTTTTT. Translated: CASSLSRVKTGELFF. The full variable domain, rest sourced from reference TRBV5-1 and TRBJ2-2, is KAGVTQTPRYLIKTRGQQVTLSCSPISGHRSVSWYQQTPGQGLQFLFEYFSETQRNKGNFPGRFSGRQFSNSRSEMNVSTLELGDSALYLCASSLSRVKTGELFFGEGSRLTVL.

This clone was seen more than once but under ten times. This chain links TRBV30 with TRBJ2-5; D is unresolved. Germline CDR1 is GTSNPN and CDR2 is SVGIG (reference sequence). V was pared by 2 bases and J by 7 bases, with 8 bases between. The CDR3 sequence is 11 residues long. The CDR3 DNA follows: TGTGCCTGGAGTCCCCTAGGGACCCAGTACTTC. This codes for CAWSPLGTQYF. The complete variable domain, with remaining parts taken from reference TRBV30 and TRBJ2-5, reads SQTIHQWPATLVQPVGSPLSLECTVEGTSNPNLYWYRQAAGRGLQLLFYSVGIGQISSEVPQNLSASRPQDRQFILSSKKLLLSDSGFYLCAWSPLGTQYFGPGTRLLVL.

This clone showed up just a few times. The chain carries TRBV5-1 and TRBJ2-3; possibly TRBD2 for D (6 bases). Germline assignment: CDR1 SGHRS and CDR2 YFSETQ. Trimming took 7 bases from V and 1 from J, leaving 16 bases between them. The CDR3 consists of 15 residues. The DNA for the CDR3 is TGCGCCAGCTCAACTGGAGGGCCCCGCACAGATACGCAGTATTTT. Its protein is CASSTGGPRTDTQYF.

V and J are TRBV7-3 and TRBJ2-1, with TRBD1 matching over 7 bases. Germline V CDR1 and CDR2: SGHTA, FQGTGA. The V gene end was trimmed by 6 bases and the J gene end by 8 bases; junction bases not matched to a gene: 10. This CDR3 has 14 residues. The CDR3 region has the DNA TGTGCCAGCAGTCATCCCGACAGGGACGATGAGCAGTTCTTC. This sequence encodes CASSHPDRDDEQFF. The entire variable domain, with the rest obtained from reference TRBV7-3 and TRBJ2-1, is as follows: GAGVSQTPSNKVTEKGKYVELRCDPISGHTALYWYRQSLGQGPEFLIYFQGTGAADDSGLPNDRFFAVRPEGSVSTLKIQRTERGDSAVYLCASSHPDRDDEQFFGPGTRLTVL.

This clone was seen a handful of times. CDR3 DNA: TGTGCCAGCTCACCACCCGGGACTAGCGGGAGACATGAGCAGTTCTTC. It is translated as CASSPPGTSGRHEQFF. J is TRBJ2-1 and V is TRBV18; 14 positions agree with TRBD2. The CDR3 spans 16 residues. The J segment lost 8 bases and the V segment lost 0 bases, leaving 3 bases of the junction unmatched. Germline CDR1 reads KGHSH; CDR2 reads LQKENI.

The V call is TRBV7-2, the J call TRBJ2-3, with 10 bases that match TRBD2. The CDR3 contains 15 residues. Germline V gives CDR1 SGHTA, CDR2 FQGNSA. Trimming removed 5 bases from V and 4 bases from J; junction bases left unmatched: 6. CDR3 protein: CASSAYGLAADTQYF. The CDR3 DNA follows: TGTGCCAGCAGCGCCTATGGACTAGCGGCAGATACGCAGTATTTT.

This chain joins TRBV28 and TRBJ2-3; 10 bases align to TRBD1. Germline CDR1 and CDR2: MDHEN and SYDVKM. This CDR3 is 20 amino acids long. The J segment lost 3 bases and the V segment lost 5 bases, leaving 20 bases of the junction unmatched. As DNA, the CDR3 is TGTGCCAGCAGTCTTCCCCAAGGGGCATTGGGACAGGGGATGACAGATACGCAGTATTTT. This translates into CASSLPQGALGQGMTDTQYF.

In this sample, this clone turned up a few times. V usage is TRBV5-1 and J usage is TRBJ1-1, with a tentative D call TRBD1 (6 bases). The ends were cut back, 4 bases at V and 1 base at J, with 11 bases in the middle. The CDR3 extends over 14 amino acids. The germline gives CDR1 SGHRS, CDR2 YFSETQ. The CDR3 is CASSQGQRNTEAFF. CDR3 bases: TGCGCCAGCAGCCAAGGACAGAGGAACACTGAAGCTTTCTTT.

This clone turned up a few times. The chain uses TRBV19 and TRBJ2-2; maybe TRBD2 (5 bases). The CDR3 is 13 residues long. V gave up 4 bases and J gave up 5 bases, with 8 bases separating them. Germline V gene data show CDR1 as LNHDA and CDR2 as SQIVND (reference sequence). The CDR3 sequence: CASSKRGTGELFF. The CDR3, as DNA: TGTGCCAGTAGTAAAAGAGGGACCGGGGAGCTGTTTTTT.

The chain carries TRBV27 and TRBJ1-2; D remains ambiguous. The CDR3 extends over 13 amino acids. V lost 6 bases and J 8 bases, leaving 16 bases between the germline ends. Per the germline V gene, CDR1 is MNHEY and CDR2 is SMNVEV (reference sequence). The CDR3 sequence: CASRPQEKGGYTF. The CDR3 bases are TGTGCCAGCAGGCCCCAGGAAAAAGGCGGCTACACCTTC.

V gene TRBV7-2 combines with J gene TRBJ2-1; 9 bases map to TRBD2. Looked up from germline, CDR1 is SGHTA and CDR2 is FQGNSA. The J segment lost 7 bases and the V segment lost 1 base, leaving 8 bases of the junction unmatched. The CDR3 loop spans 16 amino acids. The CDR3 bases are TGTGCCAGCAGCTTAGGGGGCGGGAGGGCATTTAATGAGCAGTTCTTC. Its protein product is CASSLGGGRAFNEQFF.

The chain is built from TRBV2 and TRBJ1-2; a possible D gene is TRBD1 (5 bases). CDR1 SNHLY and CDR2 FYNNEI come from the germline V gene. Deletions cut 2 bases from V and 7 bases from J, with 17 bases between. This CDR3 comprises 15 residues. CDR3 in DNA: TGTGCCAGCAGTGAACTGGGGCAGATTGCGACTGGCTACACCTTC. Amino acid sequence: CASSELGQIATGYTF.

The chain has TRBV15 and TRBJ2-7, with 8 bases identical to TRBD2. Germline V gives CDR1 LNHNV, CDR2 YYDKDF (reference sequence). After removal of 3 bases from V and 4 bases from J, the junction contained 8 bases not matched to a gene. There are 15 residues in the CDR3. The CDR3 region is CATSRALSGGYEQYF. As DNA, the CDR3 is TGTGCCACCAGCAGGGCCCTTTCGGGAGGGTACGAGCAGTACTTC.

The genes are TRBV7-2 and TRBJ2-7; 8 bases are a match to TRBD2. CDR1 is SGHTA, CDR2 FQGNSA, per germline. Trimming removed 5 bases from V and 8 bases from J; junction bases left unmatched: 14. This CDR3 has 15 residues. The CDR3 sequence: CASSTRASGRDKQYF. DNA for the CDR3: TGTGCCAGCAGCACGAGGGCCAGCGGGAGAGATAAGCAGTACTTC.

The CDR3 DNA sequence: TGTGCCAGCTCACCGCAGGGGAATGAAAAACTGTTTTTT. It specifies CASSPQGNEKLFF. V usage is TRBV18 and J usage is TRBJ1-4; a weak D match, TRBD1 (6 bases). Trimming shortened V by 3 bases and J by 5 bases, and 7 bases separated the two germline ends. This CDR3 is 13 amino acids long. The germline V gene encodes CDR1 KGHSH and CDR2 LQKENI.

The chain uses TRBV2 and TRBJ2-4, with TRBD2 as a possible D gene (5 bases). V gave up 5 bases and J gave up 8 bases, with 16 bases separating them. Germline values: CDR1 SNHLY, CDR2 FYNNEI. The CDR3 covers 14 residues. The CDR3 region has the DNA TGTGCCAGCAGTCCCGGGCCCGTGGGAGACATTCAGTACTTC. Its protein is CASSPGPVGDIQYF. The whole variable domain, remainder taken from reference TRBV2 and TRBJ2-4, is EPEVTQTPSHQVTQMGQEVILRCVPISNHLYFYWYRQILGQKVEFLVSFYNNEISEKSEIFDDQFSVERPDGSNFTLKIRSTKLEDSAMYFCASSPGPVGDIQYFGAGTRLSVL.

The CDR3 sequence is CASSLGLAGVDGANVLTF. DNA for the CDR3: TGTGCCAGCAGCTTAGGACTAGCGGGAGTGGATGGGGCCAACGTCCTGACTTTC. This rearrangement joins TRBV7-9 to TRBJ2-6; 12 nucleotides match TRBD2. V was clipped by 1 base and J by 3 bases; unmatched bases: 4. The germline CDR1 and CDR2 sequences are SEHNR and FQNEAQ (reference sequence). The CDR3 consists of 18 residues.

This clone was observed a handful of times. The V call is TRBV4-3, the J call TRBJ1-5; D may be TRBD1 (6 bases). Germline V gene data show CDR1 as LGHNA and CDR2 as YSLEER. V was shortened by 0 bases and J by 14 bases, with 14 bases between the two germline ends. The CDR3 contains 13 residues. CDR3 sequence (DNA): TGCGCCAGCAGCCAAGAATTGTGGACAGACGAGCATTTT. Protein product: CASSQELWTDEHF.

The chain carries TRBV5-8 and TRBJ1-1; 9 bases are shared with TRBD1. CDR1 and CDR2 (germline): SGHTS, YDEGEE. Germline trimming cut 4 bases from V and 7 bases from J; bases unmatched to any gene: 8. The CDR3 spans 14 residues. The CDR3 loop reads CASSQGQGFYEAFF. In nucleotides, the CDR3 is TGTGCCAGCAGCCAGGGACAGGGATTTTATGAAGCTTTCTTT.

This clone was seen a handful of times. The chain links TRBV5-1 to TRBJ1-1; tentatively, D is TRBD1 (6 bases). The germline V gene encodes CDR1 SGHRS and CDR2 YFSETQ. V lost 1 base and J 6 bases, leaving 10 bases between the germline ends. CDR3 length: 13 residues. CDR3 DNA: TGCGCCAGCAGCTTGACAGGGACGGCTGAAGCTTTCTTT. Protein product: CASSLTGTAEAFF.

CDR3 bases: TGTGCCAGCAGCGGAGGGGCCGGGGGCTCTGGAAACACCATATATTTT. Amino acid sequence: CASSGGAGGSGNTIYF. The J gene is TRBJ1-3, the V gene TRBV9; TRBD1 is a possible D gene (5 bases). Germline assignment: CDR1 SGDLS and CDR2 YYNGEE. V was pared by 3 bases and J by 0 bases, with 13 bases between. CDR3 length equals 16 residues.

In this sample, this clone turned up a few times. The rearrangement links TRBV14 to TRBJ1-2; 7 nucleotides match TRBD1. From germline, CDR1 is SGHDN and CDR2 FVKESK. V lost 0 bases to trimming and J lost 4 bases; unmatched junction nucleotides: 8. This CDR3 spans 16 amino acids. For the CDR3, the DNA is TGTGCCAGCAGCCAAGACGTAGGGGGCGCAAGCTATGGCTACACCTTC. Translated: CASSQDVGGASYGYTF.

This clone was counted a few times. The J gene is TRBJ2-1, the V gene TRBV7-8, with TRBD2 as a possible D gene (6 bases). CDR1 is SGHVS, CDR2 FQNEAQ, per germline. Trimming removed 0 bases at V and 7 bases at J, with 16 bases between. The CDR3 sequence is 16 residues long. In DNA, the CDR3 is TGTGCCAGCAGCTTAGCGTTTCGGGAGTATGGGAATGAGCAGTTCTTC. Protein: CASSLAFREYGNEQFF.

This clone was detected only once. This chain joins TRBV9 and TRBJ2-1; TRBD2 matches 11 bases. The CDR3 spans 16 residues. V was pared by 3 bases and J by 6 bases, with 8 bases of the junction left unmatched. Germline V CDR1 and CDR2: SGDLS, YYNGEE. The DNA for the CDR3 is TGTGCCAGCAGCGGCGGTCGGCTAGCGGGAGGCAATGAGCAGTTCTTC. Amino acids: CASSGGRLAGGNEQFF.

The chain couples TRBV15 to TRBJ2-1, with 7 bases that match TRBD2. V lost 4 bases to trimming and J lost 10 bases; unmatched junction nucleotides: 13. The CDR3 loop spans 15 amino acids. CDR1 LNHNV and CDR2 YYDKDF come from the germline V gene (reference sequence). The chain's CDR3 is CATSTYTSASLEQFF. CDR3 DNA: TGTGCCACCAGCACCTACACTAGCGCCTCCTTAGAGCAGTTCTTC.

The CDR3 region has the DNA TGCGCCAGCAGCTTGGATATCACTAGCGGGGGCACAGATACGCAGTATTTT. Translation gives CASSLDITSGGTDTQYF. J is TRBJ2-3 and V is TRBV5-1; 10 nucleotides line up with TRBD2. J lost 1 base, V lost 0 bases, and 5 bases had no gene match. Germline CDR1 SGHRS, CDR2 YFSETQ. CDR3 length: 17 residues.

This clone was observed a few times. The rearrangement joins TRBV21-1 to TRBJ1-1; TRBD1 reflects the table's D call only, with no check against the DNA. TRBV21-1 is deemed a pseudogene. The CDR3 runs 18 residues. The CDR3 nucleotides are TGTGCCAGCAGCAAGAAATCACAGGGGGCTTTACTAGACACTGAAGCTTTCTTT. This encodes CASSKKSQGALLDTEAFF.

The sample holds a few counts of this clone. This chain uses TRBV4-1 with TRBJ2-7, with 12 positions matching TRBD2. This CDR3 is 17 amino acids long. In germline, CDR1 is MGHRA, CDR2 YSYEKL. V trimming: 1 base; J trimming: 2 bases; junction bases outside the gene matches: 6. This CDR3 reads CASSQGLAGAPTYEQYF. For the CDR3, the DNA is TGCGCCAGCAGCCAAGGACTAGCGGGAGCCCCAACCTACGAGCAGTACTTC.

This clone occurred a few times. The chain carries TRBV5-1 and TRBJ2-2; D not certain. CDR1 and CDR2 (germline): SGHRS, YFSETQ. The CDR3 runs to 14 residues. Trimming stripped 3 bases from V and 2 bases from J, with 8 bases between. CDR3 residues: CASSSAINTGELFF. Written as DNA, the CDR3 is TGCGCCAGCAGCTCCGCTATTAACACCGGGGAGCTGTTTTTT.

This clone has only a few counts. The chain combines TRBV5-6 with TRBJ2-7; 10 positions agree with TRBD2. Germline trimming cut 2 bases from V and 7 bases from J; bases unmatched to any gene: 12. The CDR3 length is 16 residues. The germline gives CDR1 SGHDT, CDR2 YYEEEE. The CDR3 nucleotides read TGTGCCAGCAGCTTCGAACGGTCTAGCGGGAGAGAGGAGCAGTACTTC. Its translation: CASSFERSSGREEQYF.